This record looks at one TCR beta chain sequence and its context. This sample was included in a study of shared clonotypes between healthy human individuals. Repertoires were generated with immunoSEQ multiplex PCR, while TCRdb's copy carries only in-frame clones and drops some. The sample has 650,000 to 750,000 clones, about two thirds seen once. The sample consisted of memory CD4+ T cells sorted from blood. Indicated subset: CD45RA-negative fraction. The receptor was derived from a woman in her twenties or thirties in good health.

The CDR3 region has the DNA TGTGCCAGCAGGCAAAAACCACAGGGTTTGGGTGAAGCTTTCTTT. Translation: CASRQKPQGLGEAFF. The chain links TRBV5-6 to TRBJ1-1; possibly TRBD1 for D (6 bases). The CDR3 is made up of 15 amino acids. Trimming removed 5 bases at V and 7 bases at J, with 21 bases between. CDR1 is SGHDT, CDR2 YYEEEE, per germline.